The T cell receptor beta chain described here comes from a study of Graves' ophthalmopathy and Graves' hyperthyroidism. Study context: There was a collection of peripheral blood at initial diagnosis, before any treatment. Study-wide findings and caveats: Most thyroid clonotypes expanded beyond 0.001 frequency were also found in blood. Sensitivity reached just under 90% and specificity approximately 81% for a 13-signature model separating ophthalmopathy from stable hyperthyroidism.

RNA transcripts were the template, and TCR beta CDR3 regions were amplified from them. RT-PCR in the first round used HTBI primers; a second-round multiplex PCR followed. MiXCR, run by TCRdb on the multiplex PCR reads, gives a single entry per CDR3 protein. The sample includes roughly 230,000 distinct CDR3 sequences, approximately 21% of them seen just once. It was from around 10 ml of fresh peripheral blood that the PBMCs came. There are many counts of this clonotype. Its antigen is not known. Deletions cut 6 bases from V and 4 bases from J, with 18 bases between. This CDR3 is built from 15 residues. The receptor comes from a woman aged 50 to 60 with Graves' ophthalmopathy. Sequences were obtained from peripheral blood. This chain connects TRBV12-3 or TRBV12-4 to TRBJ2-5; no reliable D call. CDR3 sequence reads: CASSSSGSGGETQYF. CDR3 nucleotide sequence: TGTGCCAGCAGCTCATCTGGATCCGGTGGAGAGACCCAGTACTTC.